Listed below are T cell receptor beta chains from one sample, sequenced in a study of T cells expressing NK-cell markers. TCRdb re-called the 5' RACE reads, yielding one record per CDR3 amino acid sequence without DNA. This sample's clone table lists around 550,000 distinct CDR3 sequences. Sequenced sample: blood T cells: a sorted CD56 or NKG2C T cell subset, CD4+ or CD8+ T cells, or bulk PBMC T cells (not recorded which). These receptors all stem from a man aged 18 to 30 in good health. The CDR3 runs from the conserved cysteine through the conserved F or W.

j_call v_call cdr3_aa
TRBJ1-1 TRBV12-3/TRBV12-4 CASTRGGTGNTEAFF
TRBJ1-3 TRBV9 CASSAPGGTGNTIYF
TRBJ1-2 TRBV6-9 CASSYSPGDNYGYTF
TRBJ2-7 TRBV5-1 CASSLAGHWDEQYF
TRBJ1-1 TRBV12-3/TRBV12-4 CASSLYGGPLSLEAFF
TRBJ2-3 TRBV28 CASKWFRDSTDTQYF
TRBJ2-5 TRBV12-3/TRBV12-4 CASSPGGARETQYF
TRBJ1-3 TRBV12-3/TRBV12-4 CASSPSSGNTIYF
TRBJ1-5 TRBV7-9 CASSLSTANQPQHF
TRBJ2-2 TRBV12-3/TRBV12-4 CASTIRGTGELFF
TRBJ2-1 TRBV6-5 CASSLREGPPNNEQFF
TRBJ2-2 TRBV7-2 CASTQERNTGELFF
TRBJ2-5 TRBV28 CASSLPRTGGGETQYF
TRBJ2-5 TRBV27 CASSLKAGPQETQYF
TRBJ1-1 TRBV25-1 CASSDRLGSAFF
TRBJ2-5 TRBV6-5 CASSYGHLQETQYF
TRBJ2-7 TRBV3-1 CASSQGVTFNSYEQYF
TRBJ1-2 TRBV5-1 CASSRDRTNYGYTF
TRBJ1-1 TRBV10-3 CATLQGRLNTEAFF
TRBJ2-7 TRBV4-2 CASSHPRDFSEQYF